This TCR beta chain appears in the sequencing data of a study of blood T cell repertoires in COVID-19. Whole-study context: Collection of acute and convalescent COVID-19 samples took place in the United States, Italy and Spain. T cells, B-cell-depleted T cells, or PBMCs provided the cDNA or gDNA that served as material.

The CDR3 is 14 residues long. The V end was cut by 2 bases, the J end by 2 bases, with 13 bases between. CDR1 GTSNPN and CDR2 SVGIG come from the germline V gene (reference sequence). Methods used by the authors: From reference gene primer amplification, estimates of nucleated cell counts were derived. Generated by immunoSEQ multiplex PCR, the TCRdb table keeps only in-frame clones and is missing some. The D gene and trimming were derived from the DNA, and the V and J assignments and clone size from that table. The sample lists about 300,000 clones; 70% to 85% were seen once. The Seattle patients joined while their infection was active and were tracked longitudinally afterward.

The origin of this receptor is a human donor with COVID-19, enrolled during active disease. The donor label of this sample is uncertain. Sequences were obtained from peripheral blood. The chain employs TRBV30 and TRBJ2-7, with no clear D. The CDR3 bases are TGTGCCTGGAGTTCAGACTCCAGTCCCTACGAGCAGTACTTC. This codes for CAWSSDSSPYEQYF.